This paragraph covers one TCR beta chain sequence. The data were obtained in a study of blood T cell repertoires in COVID-19. Libraries were prepared by immunoSEQ multiplex PCR; TCRdb keeps only in-frame clonotypes and omits some of them. The sample gives approximately 250,000 clones, roughly 82% of which show up once; 5% to 6% is in the top ten. Seattle participants joined during active infection and were tracked over time. The CDR3 has 13 residues. Germline V lookup: CDR1 SGHTA, CDR2 FQGNSA. V was trimmed by 1 base and J by 8 bases, leaving 11 bases between them. The source is an elderly woman with COVID-19, enrolled during active disease. The genes are TRBV7-2 and TRBJ1-1; D gene uncertain. The material sequenced was peripheral blood. The CDR3 nucleotides are TGTGCCAGCAGCTTAGGGGCGGGATGGGAAGCTTTCTTT. It is translated as CASSLGAGWEAFF.